Shown below are 10 T cell receptor beta chains from a single sample sequenced in a study of T cell responses to AZD1222 COVID-19 vaccine. Profiled with immunoSEQ multiplex PCR; TCRdb holds only in-frame clones, not every one. Among tens of thousands of clones listed, about 93% were seen once. The source was peripheral blood, collected on day 0 of MenACWY control vaccination. The source of these receptors is an adult in good health.

The chain is built from TRBV11-2 and TRBJ2-7, with TRBD2 as a possible D gene (5 bases). V gave up 8 bases and J gave up 2 bases, with 16 bases separating them. The CDR3 length is 14 residues. Per the germline V gene, CDR1 is SGHAT and CDR2 is FQNNGV. The DNA for the CDR3 is TGTGCCAGCGCCGGGTTGTACGGGACCTACGAGCAGTACTTC. This encodes CASAGLYGTYEQYF.

The chain employs TRBV5-1 and TRBJ2-3; maybe TRBD1 (5 bases). The CDR3 contains 15 residues. Trimming pared 0 bases from V and 4 bases from J, leaving 12 bases between. Germline CDR1 and CDR2: SGHRS and YFSETQ. The CDR3 spells CASSLAPGHPDTQYF. The DNA of the CDR3 is TGCGCCAGCAGCTTGGCCCCCGGACACCCAGATACGCAGTATTTT.

The chain couples TRBV28 to TRBJ1-5, with 7 bases identical to TRBD1. V dropped 5 bases and J dropped 4; count of bases not matched to a gene: 5. There are 14 residues in the CDR3. CDR1 and CDR2 from the germline V gene are MDHEN and SYDVKM. CDR3 residues: CASSPGQPNQPQHF. CDR3 DNA: TGTGCCAGCAGTCCGGGACAGCCTAATCAGCCCCAGCATTTT.

This chain connects TRBV6-2 or TRBV6-3 to TRBJ1-2; D might be TRBD1 (5 bases). V lost 7 bases to trimming and J lost 5 bases, with 17 bases between them. This CDR3 contains 14 residues. Looked up from germline, CDR1 is MNHEY and CDR2 is SVGEGT. Written as DNA, the CDR3 is TGTGCCAGCACTGACTCCGGGACGGCGTATGGCTACACCTTC. Its protein product is CASTDSGTAYGYTF.

The CDR3 bases are TGTGCCACCCGCGGGTCGGGGGCAGATACGCAGTATTTT. Its protein product is CATRGSGADTQYF. V is TRBV15 and J is TRBJ2-3; D is possibly TRBD2 (6 bases). V lost 8 bases to trimming and J lost 4 bases, with 13 bases between them. Germline CDR1 reads LNHNV; CDR2 reads YYDKDF (reference sequence). The CDR3 length is 13 residues.

This clone was recorded once. The chain joins TRBV29-1 to TRBJ2-3; no clear D gene. The length of the CDR3 is 11 residues. CDR1 and CDR2 (germline): SQVTM, ANQGSEA. V gave up 4 bases and J gave up 3 bases, with 5 bases separating them. The CDR3 sequence is CSVGATDTQYF. CDR3 sequence (DNA): TGCAGCGTTGGAGCGACAGATACGCAGTATTTT.

The rearrangement links TRBV2 to TRBJ1-1, with D unclear. Germline V lookup: CDR1 SNHLY, CDR2 FYNNEI. The V end was cut by 0 bases, the J end by 1 base, with 9 bases between. This CDR3 contains 15 residues. The CDR3: CASSEAGGGNTEAFF. Written as DNA, the CDR3 is TGTGCCAGCAGTGAAGCGGGAGGTGGGAACACTGAAGCTTTCTTT.

The V and J genes are TRBV9 and TRBJ2-3; the D gene could be TRBD1 or TRBD2 (6 bases each). CDR1 is SGDLS and CDR2 is YYNGEE in the germline V gene. V was cut by 5 bases and J by 0 bases, with 16 bases left in between. The CDR3 totals 16 residues. CDR3 protein: CASSSRGAESTDTQYF. CDR3 nucleotide sequence: TGTGCCAGCAGTTCTAGGGGGGCGGAGAGCACAGATACGCAGTATTTT. The variable domain in full, completed from reference TRBV9 and TRBJ2-3, reads DSGVTQTPKHLITATGQRVTLRCSPRSGDLSVYWYQQSLDQGLQFLIQYYNGEERAKGNILERFSAQQFPDLHSELNLSSLELGDSALYFCASSSRGAESTDTQYFGPGTRLTVL.

This chain connects TRBV3-1 (or the pseudogene TRBV3-2) to TRBJ1-2; a possible D gene is TRBD1 (6 bases). CDR1 is LGHDT and CDR2 is YNNKEL in the germline V gene (reference sequence). V lost 1 base, J lost 7 bases, and 13 bases lay in between. The CDR3 is 14 residues long. The CDR3 spells CASSQVAGASGYTF. CDR3 DNA sequence: TGTGCCAGCAGCCAAGTCGCGGGGGCGAGTGGCTACACCTTC.

The genes are TRBV12-3 or TRBV12-4 and TRBJ2-7; D may be TRBD1 (5 bases). V was trimmed by 3 bases and J by 3 bases, leaving 9 bases between them. The CDR3 is 13 residues long. Here the CDR3 reads CASSFDSVYEQYF. The CDR3 coding sequence is TGTGCCAGCAGTTTTGACAGCGTCTACGAGCAGTACTTC.